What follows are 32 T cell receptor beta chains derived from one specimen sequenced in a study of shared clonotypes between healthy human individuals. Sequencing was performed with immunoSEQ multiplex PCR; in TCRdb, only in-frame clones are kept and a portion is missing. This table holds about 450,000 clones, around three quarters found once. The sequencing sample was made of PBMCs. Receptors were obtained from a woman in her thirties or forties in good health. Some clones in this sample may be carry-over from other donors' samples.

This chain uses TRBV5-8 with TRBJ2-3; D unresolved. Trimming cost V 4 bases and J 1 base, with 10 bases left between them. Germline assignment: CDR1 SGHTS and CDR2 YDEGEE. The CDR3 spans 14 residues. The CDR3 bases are TGTGCCAGCAGCCAGGCCACAGGCACAGATACGCAGTATTTT. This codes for CASSQATGTDTQYF.

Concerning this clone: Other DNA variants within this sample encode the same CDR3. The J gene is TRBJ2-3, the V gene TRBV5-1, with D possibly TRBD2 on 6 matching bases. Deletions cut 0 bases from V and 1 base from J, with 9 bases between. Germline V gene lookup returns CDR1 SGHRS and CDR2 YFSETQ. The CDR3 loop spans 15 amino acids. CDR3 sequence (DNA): TGCGCCAGCAGCTTGGAGGGGAGGCGCACAGATACGCAGTATTTT. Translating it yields CASSLEGRRTDTQYF.

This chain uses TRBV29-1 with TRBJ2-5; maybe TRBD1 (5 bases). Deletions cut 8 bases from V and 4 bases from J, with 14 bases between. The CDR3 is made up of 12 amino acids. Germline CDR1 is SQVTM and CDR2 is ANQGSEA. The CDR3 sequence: CSLGAGLETQYF. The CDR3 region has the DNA TGCAGCCTGGGTGCAGGGCTAGAGACCCAGTACTTC.

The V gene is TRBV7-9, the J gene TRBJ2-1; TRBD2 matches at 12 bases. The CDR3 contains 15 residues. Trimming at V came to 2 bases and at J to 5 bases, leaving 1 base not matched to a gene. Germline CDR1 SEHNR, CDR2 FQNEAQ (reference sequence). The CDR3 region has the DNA TGTGCCAGCAGCTTAAGACTAGCGGGAGACAATGAGCAGTTCTTC. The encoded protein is CASSLRLAGDNEQFF.

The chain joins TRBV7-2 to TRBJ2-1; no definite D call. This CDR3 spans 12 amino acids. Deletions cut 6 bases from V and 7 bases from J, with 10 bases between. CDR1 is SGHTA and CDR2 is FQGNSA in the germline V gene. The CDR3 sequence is CASSILMNEQFF. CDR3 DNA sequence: TGTGCCAGCAGTATTTTGATGAATGAGCAGTTCTTC.

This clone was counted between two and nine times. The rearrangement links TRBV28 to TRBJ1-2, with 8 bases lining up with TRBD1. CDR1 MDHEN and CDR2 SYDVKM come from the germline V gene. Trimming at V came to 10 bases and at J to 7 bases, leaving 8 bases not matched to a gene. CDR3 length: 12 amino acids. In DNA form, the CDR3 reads TGTGCCACTGACAGGGGCGTGGGTGGCTACACCTTC. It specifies CATDRGVGGYTF.

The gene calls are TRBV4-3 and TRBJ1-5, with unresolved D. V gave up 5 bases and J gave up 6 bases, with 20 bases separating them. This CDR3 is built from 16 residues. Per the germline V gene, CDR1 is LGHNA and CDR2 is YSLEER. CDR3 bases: TGCGCCAGCAGCGGGCCCGTGGAAGGGTCGAGTCAGCCCCAGCATTTT. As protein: CASSGPVEGSSQPQHF.

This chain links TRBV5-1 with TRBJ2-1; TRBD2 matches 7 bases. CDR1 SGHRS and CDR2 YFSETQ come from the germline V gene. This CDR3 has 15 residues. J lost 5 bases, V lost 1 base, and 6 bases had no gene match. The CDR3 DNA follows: TGCGCCAGCAGCTTGTTGTCTAGCGGAGACAATGAGCAGTTCTTC. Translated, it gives CASSLLSSGDNEQFF.

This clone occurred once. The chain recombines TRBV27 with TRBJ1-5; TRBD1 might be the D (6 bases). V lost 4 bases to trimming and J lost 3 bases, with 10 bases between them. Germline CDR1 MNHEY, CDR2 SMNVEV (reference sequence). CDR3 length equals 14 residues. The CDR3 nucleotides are TGTGCCAGCAGTTCCAGGGGAATCAATCAGCCCCAGCATTTT. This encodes CASSSRGINQPQHF.

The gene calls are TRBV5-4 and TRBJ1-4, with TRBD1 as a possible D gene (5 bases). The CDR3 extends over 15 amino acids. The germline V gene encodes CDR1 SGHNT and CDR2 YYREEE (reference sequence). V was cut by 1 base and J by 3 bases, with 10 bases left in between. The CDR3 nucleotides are TGTGCCAGCAGCTTGATGCAGGGACCTAATGAAAAACTGTTTTTT. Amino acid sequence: CASSLMQGPNEKLFF.

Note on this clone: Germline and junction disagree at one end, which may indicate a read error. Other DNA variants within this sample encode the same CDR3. CDR3 sequence: CASSWAIDQETQYF. CDR3 in DNA: TGCGCCAGCAGCTGGGCTATAGACCAAGAGACCCAATACTTC. This chain links TRBV5-1 with TRBJ2-5, with D unclear. This CDR3 has 14 residues. The germline CDR1 and CDR2 sequences are SGHRS and YFSETQ.

CDR3 bases: TGTGCCAGCAGCCCCGGGGGGGCCCAAAACATTCAGTACTTC. This codes for CASSPGGAQNIQYF. The V gene is TRBV7-3, the J gene TRBJ2-4, with TRBD2 matching over 8 bases. J was trimmed by 5 bases and V by 5 bases; bases with no gene match: 5. The germline V gene has CDR1 SGHTA and CDR2 FQGTGA. CDR3 length: 14 residues.

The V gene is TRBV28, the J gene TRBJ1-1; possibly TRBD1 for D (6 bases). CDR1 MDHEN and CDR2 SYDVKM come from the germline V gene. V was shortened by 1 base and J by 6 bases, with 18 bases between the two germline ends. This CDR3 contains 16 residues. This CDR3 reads CASSLFPGQRRAEAFF. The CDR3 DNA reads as TGTGCCAGCAGTTTATTTCCAGGACAGCGTCGTGCTGAAGCTTTCTTT.

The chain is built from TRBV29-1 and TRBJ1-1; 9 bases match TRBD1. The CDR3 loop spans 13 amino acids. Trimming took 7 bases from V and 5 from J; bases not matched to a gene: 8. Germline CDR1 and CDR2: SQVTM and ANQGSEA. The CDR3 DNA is TGCAGCGCCAGGGGACAGGGAAAAACTGAAGCTTTCTTT. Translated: CSARGQGKTEAFF.

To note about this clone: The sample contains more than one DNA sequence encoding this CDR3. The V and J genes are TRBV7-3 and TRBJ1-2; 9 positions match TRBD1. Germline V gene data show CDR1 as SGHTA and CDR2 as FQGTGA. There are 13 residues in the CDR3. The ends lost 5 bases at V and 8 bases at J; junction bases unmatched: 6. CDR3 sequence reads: CASSPGQGYGYTF. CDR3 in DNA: TGTGCCAGCAGCCCGGGACAGGGTTACGGCTACACCTTC.

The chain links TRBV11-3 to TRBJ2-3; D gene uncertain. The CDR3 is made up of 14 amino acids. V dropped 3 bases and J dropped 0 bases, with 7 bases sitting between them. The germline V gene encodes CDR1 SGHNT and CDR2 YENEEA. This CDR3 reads CASSFGRSTDTQYF. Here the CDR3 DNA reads TGTGCCAGCAGCTTCGGACGGAGCACAGATACGCAGTATTTT.

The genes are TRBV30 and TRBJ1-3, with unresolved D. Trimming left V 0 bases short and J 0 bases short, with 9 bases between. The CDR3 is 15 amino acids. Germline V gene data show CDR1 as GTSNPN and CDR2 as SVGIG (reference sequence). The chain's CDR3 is CAWSVLRSSGNTIYF. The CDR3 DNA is TGTGCCTGGAGTGTACTTCGGTCCTCTGGAAACACCATATATTTT.

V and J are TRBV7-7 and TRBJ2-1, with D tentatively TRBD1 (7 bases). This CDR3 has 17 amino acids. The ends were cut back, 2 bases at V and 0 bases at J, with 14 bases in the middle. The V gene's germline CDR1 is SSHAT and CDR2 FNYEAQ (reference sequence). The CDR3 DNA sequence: TGTGCCAGCAGCTTACATCCAGGGGGGTTCTCCTACAATGAGCAGTTCTTC. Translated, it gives CASSLHPGGFSYNEQFF.

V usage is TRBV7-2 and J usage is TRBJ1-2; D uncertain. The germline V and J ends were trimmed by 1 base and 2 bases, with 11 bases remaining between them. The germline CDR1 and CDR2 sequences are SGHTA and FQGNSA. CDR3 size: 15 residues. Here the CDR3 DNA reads TGTGCCAGCAGCTTAGTTTCCACGGCAAACTATGGCTACACCTTC. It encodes CASSLVSTANYGYTF.

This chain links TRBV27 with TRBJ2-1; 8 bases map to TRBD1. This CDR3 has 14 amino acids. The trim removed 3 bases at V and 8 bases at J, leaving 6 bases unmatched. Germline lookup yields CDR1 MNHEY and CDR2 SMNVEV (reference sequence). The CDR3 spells CASSFNRGTDEQFF. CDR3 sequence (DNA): TGTGCCAGCAGTTTTAACAGGGGGACGGATGAGCAGTTCTTC.

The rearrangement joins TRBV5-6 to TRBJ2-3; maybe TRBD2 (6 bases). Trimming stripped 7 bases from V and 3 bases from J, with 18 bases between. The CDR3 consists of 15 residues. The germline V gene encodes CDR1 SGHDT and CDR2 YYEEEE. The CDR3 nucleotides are TGTGCCAGCGCTCCTCCCTGGGGGAGGACAGATACGCAGTATTTT. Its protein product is CASAPPWGRTDTQYF. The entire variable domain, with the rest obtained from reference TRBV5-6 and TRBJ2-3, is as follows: DAGVTQSPTHLIKTRGQQVTLRCSPKSGHDTVSWYQQALGQGPQFIFQYYEEEERQRGNFPDRFSGHQFPNYSSELNVNALLLGDSALYLCASAPPWGRTDTQYFGPGTRLTVL.

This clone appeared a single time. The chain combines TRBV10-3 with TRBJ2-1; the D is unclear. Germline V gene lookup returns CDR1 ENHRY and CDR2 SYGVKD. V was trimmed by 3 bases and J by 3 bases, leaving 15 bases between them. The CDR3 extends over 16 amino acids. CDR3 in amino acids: CAISDGFVGYYNEQFF. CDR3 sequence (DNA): TGTGCCATCAGTGACGGGTTCGTGGGGTACTACAATGAGCAGTTCTTC.

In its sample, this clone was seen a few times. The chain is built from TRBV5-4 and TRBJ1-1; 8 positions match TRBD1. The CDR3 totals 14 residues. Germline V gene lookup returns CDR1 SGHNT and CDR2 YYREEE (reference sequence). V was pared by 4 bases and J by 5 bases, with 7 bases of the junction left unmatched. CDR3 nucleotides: TGTGCCAGCAGCAAACAGGACAGGGCGACTGAAGCTTTCTTT. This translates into CASSKQDRATEAFF. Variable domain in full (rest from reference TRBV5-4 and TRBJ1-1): ETGVTQSPTHLIKTRGQQVTLRCSSQSGHNTVSWYQQALGQGPQFIFQYYREEENGRGNFPPRFSGLQFPNYSSELNVNALELDDSALYLCASSKQDRATEAFFGQGTRLTVV.

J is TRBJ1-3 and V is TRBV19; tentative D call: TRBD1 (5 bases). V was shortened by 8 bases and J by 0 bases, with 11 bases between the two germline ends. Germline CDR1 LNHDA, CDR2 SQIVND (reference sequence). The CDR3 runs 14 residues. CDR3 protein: CASSAGISGNTIYF. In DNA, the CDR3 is TGTGCCAGTTCTGCAGGGATCTCTGGAAACACCATATATTTT.

The CDR3 is CASSLAGGLADTQYF. As DNA, the CDR3 is TGCGCCAGCAGCTTGGCAGGTGGACTGGCAGATACGCAGTATTTT. The chain couples TRBV5-1 to TRBJ2-3; perhaps TRBD2 as D (5 bases). CDR1 and CDR2 (germline): SGHRS, YFSETQ. V was pared by 0 bases and J by 4 bases, with 12 bases between. CDR3 length equals 15 residues.

The CDR3 loop reads CASSLGAGKEETQYF. Written as DNA, the CDR3 is TGTGCCAGCAGCTTAGGGGCGGGAAAGGAAGAGACCCAGTACTTC. V is TRBV11-3 and J is TRBJ2-5; TRBD2 is a possible D gene (6 bases). Trimming took 1 base from V and 3 from J, leaving 12 bases between them. Germline lookup yields CDR1 SGHNT and CDR2 YENEEA. The CDR3 length is 15 residues.

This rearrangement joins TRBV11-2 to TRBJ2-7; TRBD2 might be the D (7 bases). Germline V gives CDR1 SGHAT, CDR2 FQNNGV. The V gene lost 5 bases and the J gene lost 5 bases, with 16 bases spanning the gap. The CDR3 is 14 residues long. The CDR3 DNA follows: TGTGCCAGCAGCCCCATCCGGGGGGCCCACGAGCAGTACTTC. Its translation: CASSPIRGAHEQYF.

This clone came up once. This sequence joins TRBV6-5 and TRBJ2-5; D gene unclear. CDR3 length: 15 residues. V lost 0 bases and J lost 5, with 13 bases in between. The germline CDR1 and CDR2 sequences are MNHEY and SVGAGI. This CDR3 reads CASSYSHALSETQYF. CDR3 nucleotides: TGTGCCAGCAGTTACTCACACGCCCTGAGTGAGACCCAGTACTTC.

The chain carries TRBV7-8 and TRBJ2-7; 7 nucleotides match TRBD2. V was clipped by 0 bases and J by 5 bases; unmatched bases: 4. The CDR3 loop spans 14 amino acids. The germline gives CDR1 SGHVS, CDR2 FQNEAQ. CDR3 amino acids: CASSLALARDEQYF. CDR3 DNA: TGTGCCAGCAGCTTAGCACTAGCGAGAGACGAGCAGTACTTC.

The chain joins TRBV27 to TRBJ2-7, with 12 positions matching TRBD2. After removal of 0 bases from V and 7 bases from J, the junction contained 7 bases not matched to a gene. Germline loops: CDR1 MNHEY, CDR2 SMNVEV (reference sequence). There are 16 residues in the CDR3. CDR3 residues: CASSLSGLAGGGEQYF. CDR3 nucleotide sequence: TGTGCCAGCAGTTTATCGGGGCTAGCGGGAGGGGGGGAGCAGTACTTC.

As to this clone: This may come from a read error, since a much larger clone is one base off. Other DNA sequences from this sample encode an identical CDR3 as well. The CDR3 is CASSEGTGVTDTQYF. The CDR3 nucleotides are TGTGCCAGCAGTGAAGGAACGGGGGTCACAGATACGCAGTATTTT. The V gene is TRBV2, the J gene TRBJ2-3; a weak D match, TRBD2 (6 bases). The V gene lost 1 base and the J gene lost 2 bases, with 10 bases spanning the gap. The CDR3 runs to 15 residues. The germline V gene has CDR1 SNHLY and CDR2 FYNNEI.

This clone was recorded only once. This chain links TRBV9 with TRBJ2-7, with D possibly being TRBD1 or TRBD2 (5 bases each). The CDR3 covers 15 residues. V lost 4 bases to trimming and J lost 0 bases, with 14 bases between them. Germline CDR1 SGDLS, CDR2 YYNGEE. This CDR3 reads CASSPRDGLSYEQYF. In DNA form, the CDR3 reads TGTGCCAGCAGCCCCCGGGACGGCCTCTCCTACGAGCAGTACTTC.